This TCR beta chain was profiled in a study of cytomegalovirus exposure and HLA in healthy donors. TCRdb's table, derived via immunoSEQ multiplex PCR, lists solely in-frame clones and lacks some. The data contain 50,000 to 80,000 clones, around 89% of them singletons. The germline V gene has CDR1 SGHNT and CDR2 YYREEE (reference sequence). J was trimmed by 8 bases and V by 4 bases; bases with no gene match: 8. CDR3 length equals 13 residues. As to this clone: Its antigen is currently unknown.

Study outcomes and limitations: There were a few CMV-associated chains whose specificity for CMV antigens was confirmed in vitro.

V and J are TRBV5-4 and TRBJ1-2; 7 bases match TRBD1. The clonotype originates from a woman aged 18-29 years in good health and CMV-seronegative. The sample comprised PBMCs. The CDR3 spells CASSPGGPRGYTF. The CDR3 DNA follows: TGTGCCAGCAGCCCAGGGGGGCCTAGGGGCTACACCTTC. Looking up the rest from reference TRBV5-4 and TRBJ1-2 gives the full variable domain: ETGVTQSPTHLIKTRGQQVTLRCSSQSGHNTVSWYQQALGQGPQFIFQYYREEENGRGNFPPRFSGLQFPNYSSELNVNALELDDSALYLCASSPGGPRGYTFGSGTRLTVV.